A single sample gave rise to the 3 T cell receptor beta chains below, sequenced in a study of early T cells in non-severe SARS-CoV-2 infection. TCRdb recomputed calls from the 5' RACE reads with MiXCR, one row per CDR3 protein. This table holds about 40,000 distinct CDR3 sequences, roughly 4.3% found once. Material for sequencing was whole blood. Every receptor here comes from an adult who was a healthcare worker with PCR-confirmed SARS-CoV-2 infection or an uninfected control (not recorded which).

CDR3 protein: CSVRQGISYEQYF. The DNA for the CDR3 is TGCAGCGTTCGACAGGGTATCTCCTACGAGCAGTACTTC. The rearrangement joins TRBV29-1 to TRBJ2-7, with 7 positions matching TRBD1. Trimming cost V 5 bases and J 0 bases; bases outside gene matches: 4. This CDR3 is built from 13 residues. Germline V gene data show CDR1 as SQVTM and CDR2 as ANQGSEA.

The chain employs TRBV5-1 and TRBJ2-2, with 7 bases matching TRBD1. Germline V gene data show CDR1 as SGHRS and CDR2 as YFSETQ. J gave up 0 bases and V 5 bases, and 7 bases lay outside the gene matches. The length of the CDR3 is 16 residues. In nucleotides, the CDR3 is TGCGCCAGCAGTCCTACCGGGACAGCGAACACCGGGGAGCTGTTTTTT. Protein product: CASSPTGTANTGELFF.

The table lists this clonotype with many counts. The V gene is TRBV6-2 or TRBV6-3, the J gene TRBJ2-1; D uncertain. The length of the CDR3 is 12 residues. V was shortened by 5 bases and J by 9 bases, with 11 bases between the two germline ends. Germline V lookup: CDR1 MNHEY, CDR2 SVGEGT. The CDR3 bases are TGTGCCAGCAGTCATCCAGACTTTGAGCAGTTCTTC. It translates to CASSHPDFEQFF.